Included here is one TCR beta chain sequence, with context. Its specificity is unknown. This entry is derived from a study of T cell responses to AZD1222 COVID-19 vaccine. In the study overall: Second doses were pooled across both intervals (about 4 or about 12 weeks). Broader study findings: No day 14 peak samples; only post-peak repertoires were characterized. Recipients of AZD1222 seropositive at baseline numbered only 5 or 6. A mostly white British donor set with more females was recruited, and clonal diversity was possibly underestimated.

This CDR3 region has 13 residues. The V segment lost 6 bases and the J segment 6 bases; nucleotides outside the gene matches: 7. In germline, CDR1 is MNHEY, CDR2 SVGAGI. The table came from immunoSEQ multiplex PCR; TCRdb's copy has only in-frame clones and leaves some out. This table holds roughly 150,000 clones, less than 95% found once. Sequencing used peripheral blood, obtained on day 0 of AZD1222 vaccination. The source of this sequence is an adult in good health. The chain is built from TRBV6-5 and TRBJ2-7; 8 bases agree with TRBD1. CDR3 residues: CASRTGETGEQYF. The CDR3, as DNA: TGTGCCAGCAGGACAGGGGAAACCGGCGAGCAGTACTTC.